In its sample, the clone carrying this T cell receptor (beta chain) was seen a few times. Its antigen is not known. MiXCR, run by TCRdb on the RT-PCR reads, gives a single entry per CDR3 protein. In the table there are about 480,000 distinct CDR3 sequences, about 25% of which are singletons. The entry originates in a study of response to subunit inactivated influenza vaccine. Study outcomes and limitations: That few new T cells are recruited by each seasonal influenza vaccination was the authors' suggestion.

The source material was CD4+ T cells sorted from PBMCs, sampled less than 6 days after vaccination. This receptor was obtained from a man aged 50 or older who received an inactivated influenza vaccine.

CDR3 nucleotides: TGTGCCATCAGTGACAGAGTTGCAACTAATGAAAAACTGTTTTTT. Translating gives CAISDRVATNEKLFF. The chain employs TRBV10-3 and TRBJ1-4; no reliable D call. The CDR3 covers 15 residues. V shed 3 bases and J shed 0 bases, with 8 bases lying between them. Germline V gene sequence: CDR1 ENHRY, CDR2 SYGVKD.